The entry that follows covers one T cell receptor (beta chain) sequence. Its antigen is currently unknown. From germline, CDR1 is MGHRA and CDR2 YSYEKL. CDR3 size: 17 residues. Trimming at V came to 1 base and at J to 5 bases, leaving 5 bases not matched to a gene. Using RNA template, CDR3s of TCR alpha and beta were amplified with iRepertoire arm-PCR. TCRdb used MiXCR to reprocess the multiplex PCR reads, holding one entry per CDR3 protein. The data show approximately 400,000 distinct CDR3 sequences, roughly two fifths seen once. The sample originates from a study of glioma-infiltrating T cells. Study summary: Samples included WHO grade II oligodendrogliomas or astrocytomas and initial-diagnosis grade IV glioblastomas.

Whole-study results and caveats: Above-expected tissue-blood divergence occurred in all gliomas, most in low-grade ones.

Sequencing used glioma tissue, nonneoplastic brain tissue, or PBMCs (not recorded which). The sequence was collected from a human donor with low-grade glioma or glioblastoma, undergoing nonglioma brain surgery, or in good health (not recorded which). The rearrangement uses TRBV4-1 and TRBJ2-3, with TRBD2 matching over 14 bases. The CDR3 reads CASSQGLAGGPGDTQYF. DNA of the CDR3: TGCGCCAGCAGCCAAGGACTAGCGGGAGGGCCGGGAGATACGCAGTATTTT.